The rows below give T cell receptor beta chains drawn from one sample of a study of CD8 T cells in ankylosing spondylitis. Via MiXCR, TCRdb re-called the 5' RACE reads, giving one row per CDR3 protein. The sample contains around 770,000 distinct CDR3 sequences, 15% to 20% of which appear only once. Sample: blood, either unsorted or a sorted T cell fraction (not recorded which). The receptors originated from a male donor with ankylosing spondylitis. The CDR3 runs from the conserved cysteine through the conserved F or W. A D gene is named only where the DNA matches it firmly. Only some rows state a clone size, as once, few, many or a class for expanded clones.

TRBV28,TRBJ2-1,TRBD2,.,CASSFWGTSGTNEQFF,TGTGCCAGCAGTTTTTGGGGGACTAGCGGGACGAATGAGCAGTTCTTC
TRBV12-3/TRBV12-4,TRBJ1-4,.,few,CASTQGIGLGKLFF,TGTGCCAGCACCCAGGGTATAGGGCTCGGAAAACTGTTTTTT
TRBV7-6,TRBJ1-2,TRBD1,.,CASSKGTGGIGGYTF,TGTGCCAGCAGCAAAGGGACAGGGGGCATTGGTGGCTACACCTTC
TRBV28,TRBJ2-2,.,.,CASSSGIWDTGELFF,TGTGCCAGCAGCTCCGGGATTTGGGACACCGGGGAGCTGTTTTTT
TRBV12-3/TRBV12-4,TRBJ2-7,TRBD2,few,CASSFGRGNYEQYF,TGTGCCAGCAGTTTCGGGCGGGGGAACTACGAGCAGTACTTC
TRBV2,TRBJ1-1,.,many,CASSDGRGRGTEAFF,TGTGCCAGCAGTGATGGGAGGGGCAGGGGCACTGAAGCTTTCTTT
TRBV28,TRBJ2-4,.,.,CASSLQRLAKNIQYF,TGTGCCAGCAGTTTACAGCGGTTAGCCAAAAACATTCAGTACTTC
TRBV18,TRBJ2-1,TRBD2,few,CASSPLPGGTYNEQFF,TGTGCCAGCTCACCGCTACCGGGAGGTACTTACAATGAGCAGTTCTTC
TRBV28,TRBJ2-7,.,.,CASSGTIYEQYF,TGCGCCAGCAGTGGCACCATCTACGAGCAGTACTTC
TRBV12-3/TRBV12-4,TRBJ2-7,.,few,CASSFGDPYEQYF,TGTGCCAGCAGTTTCGGGGATCCCTACGAGCAGTACTTC
TRBV3-1,TRBJ1-5,TRBD1,many,CASSIGTGLNQPQHF,TGTGCCAGCAGCATAGGGACAGGGCTCAATCAGCCCCAGCATTTT
TRBV12-3/TRBV12-4,TRBJ2-3,TRBD1,few,CASRPRGRAGFSDTQYF,TGTGCCAGCAGGCCCAGGGGGCGCGCGGGGTTTTCAGATACGCAGTATTTT
TRBV12-3/TRBV12-4,TRBJ1-1,TRBD1,few,CASSQFKGAVNTEAFF,TGTGCCAGCAGCCAGTTCAAGGGGGCCGTGAACACTGAAGCTTTCTTT
TRBV20-1,TRBJ2-1,TRBD2,.,CSATGTGTTSGRALLSNEQFF,TGCAGTGCTACCGGGACAGGGACGACTAGCGGGAGGGCCCTGCTATCCAATGAGCAGTTCTTC
TRBV7-8,TRBJ2-2,TRBD2,few,CASSSGTSGRGNTGELFF,TGTGCCAGCAGTTCCGGGACTAGCGGGAGGGGAAACACCGGGGAGCTGTTTTTT
TRBV25-1,TRBJ2-1,.,few,CASSVGSEQFF,TGTGCCAGCAGTGTCGGGAGTGAGCAGTTCTTC
TRBV20-1,TRBJ2-3,TRBD2,.,CSARGGRGGTDTQYF,TGCAGTGCTAGAGGCGGGCGGGGGGGCACAGATACGCAGTATTTT
TRBV29-1,TRBJ2-1,TRBD2,.,CSVQGGGLAEWSSYNEQFF,TGCAGCGTCCAGGGCGGGGGACTAGCGGAGTGGAGCTCCTACAATGAGCAGTTCTTC
TRBV7-9,TRBJ1-1,.,.,CASSNRQNTEAFF,TGTGCCAGCAGCAATAGACAGAACACTGAAGCTTTCTTT
TRBV20-1,TRBJ2-5,.,.,CSARDRLGRETQYF,TGCAGTGCTCGAGACCGACTAGGACGAGAGACCCAGTACTTC
TRBV30,TRBJ2-1,.,few,CAASPPPYNEQFF,TGTGCGGCTAGTCCCCCCCCCTACAATGAGCAGTTCTTC
TRBV12-3/TRBV12-4,TRBJ1-4,.,.,CASSLGPPREKLFF,TGTGCCAGCAGCCTCGGTCCCCCTAGAGAAAAACTGTTTTTT
TRBV29-1,TRBJ2-3,.,few,CSVVGLAIGPDTQYF,TGCAGCGTTGTCGGCCTAGCGATCGGGCCAGATACGCAGTATTTT
TRBV6-5,TRBJ2-1,.,.,CASGLTELGPYNEQFF,TGTGCCAGCGGATTGACAGAATTAGGCCCATACAATGAGCAGTTCTTC